Listed here is a single T cell receptor (beta chain). The CDR3 is 16 amino acids. With 7 bases clipped from V and 4 bases from J, the junction kept 15 bases outside the gene matches. Germline V gene lookup returns CDR1 SQVTM and CDR2 ANQGSEA. This record belongs to a study of immune evolution from preneoplasia to lung adenocarcinoma. The table came from immunoSEQ multiplex PCR; TCRdb's copy has only in-frame clones and leaves some out. The profile shows roughly 6,000 clones, about 82% of them singletons. Patient tissue came from resections in Japan or China, 2014–2017. The gene calls are TRBV29-1 and TRBJ2-7; TRBD2 aligns across 11 bases. Sequencing was performed on FFPE minimally invasive lung adenocarcinoma tissue. The sequence was collected from a person aged 55-80 years with lung adenocarcinoma. The CDR3 loop is CSGGLPSGRLLYEQYF. CDR3 in DNA: TGCAGCGGCGGACTCCCTAGCGGGAGGCTTCTTTACGAGCAGTACTTC.